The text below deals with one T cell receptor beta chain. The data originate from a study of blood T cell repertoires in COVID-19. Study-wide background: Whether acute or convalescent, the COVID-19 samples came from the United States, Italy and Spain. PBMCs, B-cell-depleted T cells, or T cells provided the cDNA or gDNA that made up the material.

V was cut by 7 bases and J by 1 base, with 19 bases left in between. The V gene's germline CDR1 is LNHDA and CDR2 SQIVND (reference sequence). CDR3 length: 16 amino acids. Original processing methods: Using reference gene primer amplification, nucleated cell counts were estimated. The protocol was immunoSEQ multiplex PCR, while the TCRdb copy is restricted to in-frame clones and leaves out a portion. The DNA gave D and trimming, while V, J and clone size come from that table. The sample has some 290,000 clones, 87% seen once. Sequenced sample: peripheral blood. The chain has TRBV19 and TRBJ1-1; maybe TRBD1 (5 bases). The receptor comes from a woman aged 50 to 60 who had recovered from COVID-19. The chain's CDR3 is CASTVSRGTPNTEAFF. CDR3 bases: TGTGCCAGTACCGTTTCTCGGGGGACTCCGAACACTGAAGCTTTCTTT.